The subject of this entry is one TCR beta chain. Its antigen is not identified. The data were obtained in a study of cytomegalovirus exposure and HLA in healthy donors. CDR1 and CDR2 (germline): MNHEY, SVGAGI. The CDR3 loop spans 15 amino acids. With V trimmed by 4 bases and J by 4 bases, 5 bases remained unmatched. Findings and limits, study-wide: Reportedly, fewer N-insertions than the approximately 700-donor mean appeared in an Asian-associated ancestry cluster in a later analysis. In vitro assays verified that three CMV-associated chains recognized CMV antigens specifically.

Researchers ran the PCR with 60 Vbeta and 13 Jbeta primers. Here immunoSEQ multiplex PCR was the method, and the copy in TCRdb shows in-frame clones only, minus some. The repertoire holds about 190,000 clones, with about 80% as singletons. Sequencing input: PBMCs. The chain employs TRBV6-5 and TRBJ1-5; TRBD1 agrees at 9 bases. This receptor was obtained from a woman aged 25 to 39 in good health and CMV-seropositive. CDR3 residues: CASSLGQGLNQPQHF. The CDR3 region has the DNA TGTGCCAGCAGTTTGGGACAGGGCTTGAATCAGCCCCAGCATTTT.